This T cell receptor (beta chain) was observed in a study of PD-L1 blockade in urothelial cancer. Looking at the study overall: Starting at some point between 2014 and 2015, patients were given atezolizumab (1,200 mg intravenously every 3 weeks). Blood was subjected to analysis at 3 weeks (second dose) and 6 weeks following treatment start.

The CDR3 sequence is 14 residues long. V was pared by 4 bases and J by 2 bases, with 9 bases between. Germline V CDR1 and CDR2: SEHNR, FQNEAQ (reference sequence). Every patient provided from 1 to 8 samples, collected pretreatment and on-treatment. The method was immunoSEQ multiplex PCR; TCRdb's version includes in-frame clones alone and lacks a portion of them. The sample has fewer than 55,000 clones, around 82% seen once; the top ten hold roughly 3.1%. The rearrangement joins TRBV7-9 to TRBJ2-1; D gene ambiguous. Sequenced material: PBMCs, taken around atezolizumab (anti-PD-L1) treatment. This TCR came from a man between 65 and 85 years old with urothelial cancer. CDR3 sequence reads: CASSSRNAYNEQFF. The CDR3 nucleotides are TGTGCCAGCAGCTCGCGGAATGCCTACAATGAGCAGTTCTTC.